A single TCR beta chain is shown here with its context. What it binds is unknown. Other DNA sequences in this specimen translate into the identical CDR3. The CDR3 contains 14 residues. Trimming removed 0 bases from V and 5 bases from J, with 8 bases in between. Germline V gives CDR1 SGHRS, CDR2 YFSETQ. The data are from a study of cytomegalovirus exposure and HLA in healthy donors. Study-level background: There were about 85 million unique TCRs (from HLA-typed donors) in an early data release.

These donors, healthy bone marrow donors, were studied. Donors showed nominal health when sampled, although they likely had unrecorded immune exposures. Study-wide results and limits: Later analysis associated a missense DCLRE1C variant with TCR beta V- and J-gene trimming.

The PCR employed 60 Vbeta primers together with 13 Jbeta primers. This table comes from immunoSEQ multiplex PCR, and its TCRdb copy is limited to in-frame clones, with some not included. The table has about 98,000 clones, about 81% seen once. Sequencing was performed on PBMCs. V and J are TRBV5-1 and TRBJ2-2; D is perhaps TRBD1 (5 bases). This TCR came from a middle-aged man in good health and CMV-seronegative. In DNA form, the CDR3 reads TGCGCCAGCAGCTTGGTTCAGGGTACCGGGGAGCTGTTTTTT. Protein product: CASSLVQGTGELFF.